The entry below gives a single T cell receptor (beta chain) sequence along with its context. Its recognized antigen is unknown. No much larger clonotype is one base removed from it; base qualities were not supplied. CDR1 SGHNT and CDR2 YYREEE were looked up in the germline V gene (reference sequence). V ends up 0 bases short and J 7 bases short, with an unmatched junction base count of 5. The CDR3, cysteine through phenylalanine, is 15 amino acids long. Only the CDR3 DNA is retained, 45 bases long and in frame from the first base. Receptor amplification or capture employed PCR. These reads were obtained on an Illumina HiSeq 2500. Molecular barcoding was employed in the preparation of TCR libraries, with unique molecular identifiers being used to normalize TCRbeta repertoire quantification. TCRdb trimmed the raw reads at Q25, called clones with MiXCR and kept productive beta chains. Records with the same CDR3 protein are collapsed into one entry carrying the most frequent genes and DNA. The sample data list almost 500,000 distinct CDR3 sequences, and more than 9% of these were observed just once. The leading ten clones occupy about 2% of the sample.

These data come from a study of T-cell reconstitution after alpha-beta-depleted transplantation in children (dated by TCRdb to about 2016). With regard to the full study: Using TCR repertoire profiling, the study followed T-cell immune reconstitution in a quantitative way in children after TCRalphabeta/CD19-depleted allogeneic hematopoietic cell transplantation. What the work shows at the level of the full study, not this receptor alone: Hyperexpanded clone frequencies declined over subsequent months; after one year, T-cell counts and TCRbeta diversity were mostly attributed to newly produced T cells. The apparently early alphabetaT-cell count recovery about two months after transplant was reportedly dependent on only several hundred rapidly expanded clones derived from non-depleted graft cells. In some patients, the high TCRbeta diversity seen at day 60 was put down to recipient T cells and intrathymic progenitors that had survived conditioning.

In the paper's terms, the treatment or condition label means: allogeneic hematopoietic cell transplantation with graft depleted of TCRalphabeta T cells and CD19 B cells. The children who served as transplant recipients had been given grafts of TCRalphabeta/CD19-depleted allogeneic hematopoietic cells. The sequence derives from a child aged 2 to 10 with inherited bone marrow failure, due to receive a stem cell transplant. Recombination linked TRBV5-4 to TRBJ2-3, and TRBD2 matches 10 of the central bases. Source: PBMCs, taken before TCRalphabeta/CD19-depleted stem cell transplant. The DNA sequence is TGTGCCAGCAGCTTGGGAGCGGGAGGGACAAATACGCAGTATTTT. Translated, this is CASSLGAGGTNTQYF.